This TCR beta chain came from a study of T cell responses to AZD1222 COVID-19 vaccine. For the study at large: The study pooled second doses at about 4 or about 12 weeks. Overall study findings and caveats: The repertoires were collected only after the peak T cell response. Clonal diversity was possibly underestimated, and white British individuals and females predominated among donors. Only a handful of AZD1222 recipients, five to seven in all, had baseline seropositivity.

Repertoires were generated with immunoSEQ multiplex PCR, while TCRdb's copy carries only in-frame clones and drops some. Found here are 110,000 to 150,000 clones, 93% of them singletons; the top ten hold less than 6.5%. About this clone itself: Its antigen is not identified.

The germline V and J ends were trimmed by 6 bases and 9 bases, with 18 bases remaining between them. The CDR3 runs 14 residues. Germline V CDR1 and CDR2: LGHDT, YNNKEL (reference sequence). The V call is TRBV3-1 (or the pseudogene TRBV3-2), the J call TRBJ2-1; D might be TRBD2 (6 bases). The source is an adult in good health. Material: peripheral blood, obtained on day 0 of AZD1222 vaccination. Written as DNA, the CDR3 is TGTGCCAGCAGAAAGCGGGCTAGCGATAGTGAGCAGTTCTTC. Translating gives CASRKRASDSEQFF.